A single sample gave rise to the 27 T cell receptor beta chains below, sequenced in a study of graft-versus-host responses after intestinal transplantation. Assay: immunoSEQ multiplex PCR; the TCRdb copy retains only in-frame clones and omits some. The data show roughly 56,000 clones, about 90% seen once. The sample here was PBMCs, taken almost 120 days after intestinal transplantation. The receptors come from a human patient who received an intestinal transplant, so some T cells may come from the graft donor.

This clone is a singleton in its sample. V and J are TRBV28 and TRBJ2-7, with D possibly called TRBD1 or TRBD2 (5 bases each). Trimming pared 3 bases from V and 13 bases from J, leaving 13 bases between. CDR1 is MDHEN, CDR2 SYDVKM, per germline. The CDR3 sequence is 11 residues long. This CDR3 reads CASSFRDVRYF. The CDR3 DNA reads TGTGCCAGCAGTTTCCGGGACGTACGATACTTC. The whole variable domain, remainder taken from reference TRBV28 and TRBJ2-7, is DVKVTQSSRYLVKRTGEKVFLECVQDMDHENMFWYRQDPGLGLRLIYFSYDVKMKEKGDIPEGYSVSREKKERFSLILESASTNQTSMYLCASSFRDVRYFGPGTRLTVT.

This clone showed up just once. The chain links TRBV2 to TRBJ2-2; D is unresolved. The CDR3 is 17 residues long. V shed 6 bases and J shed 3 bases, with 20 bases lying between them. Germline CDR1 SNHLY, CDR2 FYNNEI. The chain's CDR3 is CASSVPVEGPYTGELFF. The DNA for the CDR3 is TGTGCCAGCAGCGTGCCTGTGGAAGGACCCTACACCGGGGAGCTGTTTTTT.

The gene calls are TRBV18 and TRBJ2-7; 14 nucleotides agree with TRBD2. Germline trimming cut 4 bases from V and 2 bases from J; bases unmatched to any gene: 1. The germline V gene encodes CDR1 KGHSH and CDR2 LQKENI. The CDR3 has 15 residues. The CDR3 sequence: CASSQGLAGAYEQYF. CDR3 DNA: TGTGCCAGCTCACAGGGACTAGCGGGAGCCTACGAGCAGTACTTC.

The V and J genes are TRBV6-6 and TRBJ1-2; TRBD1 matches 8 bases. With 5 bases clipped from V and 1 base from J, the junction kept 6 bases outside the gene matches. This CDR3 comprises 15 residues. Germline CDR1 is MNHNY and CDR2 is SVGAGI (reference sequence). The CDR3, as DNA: TGTGCCAGCAGTCCCACAGGGGGTCTTAACTATGGCTACACCTTC. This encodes CASSPTGGLNYGYTF.

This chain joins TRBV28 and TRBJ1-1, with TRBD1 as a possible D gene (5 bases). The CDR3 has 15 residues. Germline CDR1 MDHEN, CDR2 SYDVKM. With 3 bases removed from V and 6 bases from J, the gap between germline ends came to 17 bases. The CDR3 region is CASSFSPQGKSEAFF. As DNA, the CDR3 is TGTGCCAGCAGTTTCTCTCCCCAGGGAAAATCTGAAGCTTTCTTT.

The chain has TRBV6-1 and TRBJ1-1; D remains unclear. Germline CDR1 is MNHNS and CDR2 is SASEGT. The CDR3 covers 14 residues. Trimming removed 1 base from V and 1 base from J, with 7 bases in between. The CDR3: CASSEDLENTEAFF. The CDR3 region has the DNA TGTGCCAGCAGTGAAGATCTAGAGAACACTGAAGCTTTCTTT.

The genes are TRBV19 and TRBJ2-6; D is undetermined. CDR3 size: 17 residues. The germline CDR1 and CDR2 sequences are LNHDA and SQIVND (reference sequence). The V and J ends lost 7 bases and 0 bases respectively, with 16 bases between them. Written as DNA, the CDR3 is TGTGCCAGTACCCACCGGCTCTTCATCTCTGGGGCCAACGTCCTGACTTTC. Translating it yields CASTHRLFISGANVLTF.

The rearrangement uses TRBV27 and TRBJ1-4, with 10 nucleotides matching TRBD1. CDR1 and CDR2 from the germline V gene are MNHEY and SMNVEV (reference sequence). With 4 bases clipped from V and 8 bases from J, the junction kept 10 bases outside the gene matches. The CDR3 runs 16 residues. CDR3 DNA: TGTGCCAGCAGTTGGATGACAGGGGGCGCCGAGGAAAAACTGTTTTTT. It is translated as CASSWMTGGAEEKLFF.

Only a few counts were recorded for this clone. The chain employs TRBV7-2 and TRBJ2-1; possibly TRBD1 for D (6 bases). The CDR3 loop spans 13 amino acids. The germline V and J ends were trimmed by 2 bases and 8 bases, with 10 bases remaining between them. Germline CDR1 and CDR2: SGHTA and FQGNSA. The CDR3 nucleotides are TGTGCCAGCAGCTTAAGGGGGTTGGATGAGCAGTTCTTC. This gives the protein CASSLRGLDEQFF.

CDR3 protein: CSVEGDLDEQFF. CDR3 DNA sequence: TGCAGCGTTGAAGGCGATTTGGATGAGCAGTTCTTC. The chain carries TRBV29-1 and TRBJ2-1; D unclear. CDR1 SQVTM and CDR2 ANQGSEA come from the germline V gene. The CDR3 length is 12 residues. The V and J ends lost 1 base and 8 bases respectively, with 9 bases between them.

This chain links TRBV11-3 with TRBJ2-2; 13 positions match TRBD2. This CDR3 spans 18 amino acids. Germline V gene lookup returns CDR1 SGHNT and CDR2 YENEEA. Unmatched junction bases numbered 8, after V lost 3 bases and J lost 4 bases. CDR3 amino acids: CASSLKLAGGPGTGELFF. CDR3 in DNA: TGTGCCAGCAGCTTGAAACTAGCGGGGGGGCCGGGCACCGGGGAGCTGTTTTTT.

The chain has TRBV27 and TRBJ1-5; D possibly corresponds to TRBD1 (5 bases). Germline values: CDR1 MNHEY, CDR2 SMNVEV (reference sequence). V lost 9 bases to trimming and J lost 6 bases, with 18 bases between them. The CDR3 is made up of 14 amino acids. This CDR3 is CASKLGVGGQPQHF. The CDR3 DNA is TGTGCCAGTAAATTGGGGGTTGGCGGTCAGCCCCAGCATTTT.

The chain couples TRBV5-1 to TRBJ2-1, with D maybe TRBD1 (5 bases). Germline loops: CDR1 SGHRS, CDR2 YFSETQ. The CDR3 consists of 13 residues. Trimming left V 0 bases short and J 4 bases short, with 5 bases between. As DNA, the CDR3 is TGCGCCAGCAGCTTGGACAGGTACAATGAGCAGTTCTTC. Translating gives CASSLDRYNEQFF.

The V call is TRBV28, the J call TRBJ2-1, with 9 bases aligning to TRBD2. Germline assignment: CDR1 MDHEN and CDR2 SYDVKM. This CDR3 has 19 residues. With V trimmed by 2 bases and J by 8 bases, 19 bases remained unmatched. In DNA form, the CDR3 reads TGTGCCAGCAGTTTAGAAAGGGTAAGGCGGGAGGGCCGTGGGGATGAGCAGTTCTTC. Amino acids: CASSLERVRREGRGDEQFF.

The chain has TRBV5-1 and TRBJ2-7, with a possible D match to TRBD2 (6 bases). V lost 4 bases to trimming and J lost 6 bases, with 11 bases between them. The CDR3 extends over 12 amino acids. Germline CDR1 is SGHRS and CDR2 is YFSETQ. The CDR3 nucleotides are TGCGCCAGCAGCCCGGAGGGATCCGAGCAGTACTTC. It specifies CASSPEGSEQYF.

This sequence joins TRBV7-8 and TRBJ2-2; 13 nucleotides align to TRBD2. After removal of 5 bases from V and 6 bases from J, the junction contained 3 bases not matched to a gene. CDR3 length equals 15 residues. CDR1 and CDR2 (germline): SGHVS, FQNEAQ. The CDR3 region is CASSRTSGSSGELFF. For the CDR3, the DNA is TGTGCCAGCAGCCGGACTAGCGGGAGTTCCGGGGAGCTGTTTTTT.

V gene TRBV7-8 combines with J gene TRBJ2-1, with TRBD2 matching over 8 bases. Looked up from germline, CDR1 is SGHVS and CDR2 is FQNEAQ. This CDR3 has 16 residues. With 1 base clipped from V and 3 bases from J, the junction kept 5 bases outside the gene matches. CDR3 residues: CASSLDSGGVYNEQFF. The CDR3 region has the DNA TGTGCCAGCAGCTTAGACAGCGGGGGTGTCTACAATGAGCAGTTCTTC.

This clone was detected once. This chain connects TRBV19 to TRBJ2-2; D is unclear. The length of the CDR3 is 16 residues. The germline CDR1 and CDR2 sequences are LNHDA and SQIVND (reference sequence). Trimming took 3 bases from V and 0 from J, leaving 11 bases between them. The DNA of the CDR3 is TGTGCCAGTAGTATCCGGCCAGCGTCGAACACCGGGGAGCTGTTTTTT. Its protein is CASSIRPASNTGELFF.

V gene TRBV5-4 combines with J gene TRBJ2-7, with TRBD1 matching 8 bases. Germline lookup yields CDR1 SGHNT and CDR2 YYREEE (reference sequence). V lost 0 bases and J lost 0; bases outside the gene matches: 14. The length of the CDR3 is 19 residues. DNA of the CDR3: TGTGCCAGCAGCTTGGACGGGACAGGATCTTATTATCTCTCCTACGAGCAGTACTTC. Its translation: CASSLDGTGSYYLSYEQYF.

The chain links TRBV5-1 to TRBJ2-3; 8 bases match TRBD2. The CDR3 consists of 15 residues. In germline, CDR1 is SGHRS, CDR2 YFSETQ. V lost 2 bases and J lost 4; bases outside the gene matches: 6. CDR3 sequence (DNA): TGCGCCAGCAGCTTTCAGCGGGAGAGTCCAGATACGCAGTATTTT. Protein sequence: CASSFQRESPDTQYF.

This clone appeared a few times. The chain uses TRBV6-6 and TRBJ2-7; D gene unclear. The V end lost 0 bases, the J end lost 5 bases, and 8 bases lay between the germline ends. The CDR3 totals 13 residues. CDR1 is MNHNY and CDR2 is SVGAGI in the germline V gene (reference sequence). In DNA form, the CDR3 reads TGTGCCAGCAGTTACTCTGAGAGGAACGAGCAGTACTTC. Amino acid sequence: CASSYSERNEQYF.

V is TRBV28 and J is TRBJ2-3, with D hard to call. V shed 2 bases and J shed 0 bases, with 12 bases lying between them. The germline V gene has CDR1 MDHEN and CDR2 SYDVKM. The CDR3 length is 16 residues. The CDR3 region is CASSLHGFGSTDTQYF. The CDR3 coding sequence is TGTGCCAGCAGTTTACACGGCTTTGGCAGCACAGATACGCAGTATTTT.

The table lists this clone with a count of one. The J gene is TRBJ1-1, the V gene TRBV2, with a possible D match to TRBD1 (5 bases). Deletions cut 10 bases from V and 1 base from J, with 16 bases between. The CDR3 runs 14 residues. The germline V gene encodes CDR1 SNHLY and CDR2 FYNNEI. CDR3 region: CATYGGLGNTEAFF. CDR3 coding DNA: TGTGCCACCTACGGGGGGTTGGGGAACACTGAAGCTTTCTTT.

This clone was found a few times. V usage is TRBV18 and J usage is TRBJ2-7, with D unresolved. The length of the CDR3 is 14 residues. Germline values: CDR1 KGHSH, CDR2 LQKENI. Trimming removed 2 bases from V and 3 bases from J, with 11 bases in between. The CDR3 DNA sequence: TGTGCCAGCTCACCAAGCGTCACAGACTACGAGCAGTACTTC. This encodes CASSPSVTDYEQYF.

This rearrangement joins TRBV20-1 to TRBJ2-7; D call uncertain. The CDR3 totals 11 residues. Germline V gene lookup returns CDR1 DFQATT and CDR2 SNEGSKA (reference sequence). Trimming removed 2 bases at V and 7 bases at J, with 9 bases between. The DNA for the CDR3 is TGCAGTGCTAGACCGCAAAGTGAGCAGTACTTC. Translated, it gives CSARPQSEQYF.

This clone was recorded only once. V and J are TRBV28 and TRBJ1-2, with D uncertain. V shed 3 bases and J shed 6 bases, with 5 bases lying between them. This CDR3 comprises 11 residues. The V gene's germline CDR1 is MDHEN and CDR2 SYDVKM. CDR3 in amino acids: CASSFGDGYTF. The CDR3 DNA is TGTGCCAGCAGTTTTGGGGATGGCTACACCTTC.

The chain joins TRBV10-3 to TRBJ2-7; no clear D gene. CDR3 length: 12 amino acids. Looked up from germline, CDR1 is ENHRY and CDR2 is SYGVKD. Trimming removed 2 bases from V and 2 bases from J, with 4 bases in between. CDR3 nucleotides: TGTGCCATCAGTGAGGGAGCCTACGAGCAGTACTTC. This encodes CAISEGAYEQYF.